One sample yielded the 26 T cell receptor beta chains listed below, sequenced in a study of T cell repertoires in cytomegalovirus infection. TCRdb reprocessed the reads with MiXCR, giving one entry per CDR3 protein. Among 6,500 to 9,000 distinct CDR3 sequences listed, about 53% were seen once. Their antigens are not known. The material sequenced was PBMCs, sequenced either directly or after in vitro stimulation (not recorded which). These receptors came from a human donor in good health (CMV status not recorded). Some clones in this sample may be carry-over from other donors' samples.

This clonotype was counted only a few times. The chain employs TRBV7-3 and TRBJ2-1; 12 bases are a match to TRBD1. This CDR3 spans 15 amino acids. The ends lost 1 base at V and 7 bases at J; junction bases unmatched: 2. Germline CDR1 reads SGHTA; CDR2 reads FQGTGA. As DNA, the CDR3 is TGTGCCAGCAGCTTAAGGGGACAGGGGGCAAATGAGCAGTTCTTC. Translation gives CASSLRGQGANEQFF.

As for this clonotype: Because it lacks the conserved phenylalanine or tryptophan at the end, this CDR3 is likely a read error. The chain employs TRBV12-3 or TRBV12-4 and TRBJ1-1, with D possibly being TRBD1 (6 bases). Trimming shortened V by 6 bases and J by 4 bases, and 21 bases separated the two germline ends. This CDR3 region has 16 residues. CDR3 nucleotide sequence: TGTGCCAGCAGCCTCCTGGTTTCCAAACAGGGCACTGAAGCTTTCTTG. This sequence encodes CASSLLVSKQGTEAFL.

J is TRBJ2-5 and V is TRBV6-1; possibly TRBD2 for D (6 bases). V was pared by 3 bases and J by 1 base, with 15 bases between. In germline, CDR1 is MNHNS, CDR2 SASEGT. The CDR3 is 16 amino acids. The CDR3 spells CASSDSGLGGQETQYF. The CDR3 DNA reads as TGTGCCAGCAGTGATTCAGGGTTGGGGGGCCAAGAGACCCAGTACTTC.

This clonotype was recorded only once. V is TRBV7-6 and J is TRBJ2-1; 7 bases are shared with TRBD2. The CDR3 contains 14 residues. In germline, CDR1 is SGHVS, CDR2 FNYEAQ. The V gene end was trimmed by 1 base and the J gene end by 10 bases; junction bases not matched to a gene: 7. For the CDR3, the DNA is TGTGCCAGCAGCTTAGGGGGGGGGTCGGGGGAGCAGTTCTTC. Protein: CASSLGGGSGEQFF. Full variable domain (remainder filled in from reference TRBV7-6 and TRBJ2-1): GAGVSQSPRYKVTKRGQDVALRCDPISGHVSLYWYRQALGQGPEFLTYFNYEAQQDKSGLPNDRFSAERPEGSISTLTIQRTEQRDSAMYRCASSLGGGSGEQFFGPGTRLTVL.

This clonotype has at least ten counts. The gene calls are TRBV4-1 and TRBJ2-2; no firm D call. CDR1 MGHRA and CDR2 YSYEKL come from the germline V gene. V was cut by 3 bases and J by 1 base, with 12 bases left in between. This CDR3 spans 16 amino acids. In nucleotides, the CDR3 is TGCGCCAGCAGCCATGCAAGGGATATGAACACCGGGGAGCTGTTTTTT. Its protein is CASSHARDMNTGELFF.

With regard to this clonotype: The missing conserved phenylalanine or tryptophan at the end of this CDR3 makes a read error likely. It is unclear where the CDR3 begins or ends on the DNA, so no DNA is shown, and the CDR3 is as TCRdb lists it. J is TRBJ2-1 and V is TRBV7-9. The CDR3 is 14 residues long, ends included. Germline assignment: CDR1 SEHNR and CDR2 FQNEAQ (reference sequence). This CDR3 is CASSQAGIRNEQLL.

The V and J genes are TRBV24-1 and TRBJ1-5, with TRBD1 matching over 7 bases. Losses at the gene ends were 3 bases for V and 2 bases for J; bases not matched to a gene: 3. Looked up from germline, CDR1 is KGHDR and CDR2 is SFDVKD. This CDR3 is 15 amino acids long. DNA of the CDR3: TGTGCCACCAGTGATGCCGACAGGGGCAATCAGCCCCAGCATTTT. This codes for CATSDADRGNQPQHF.

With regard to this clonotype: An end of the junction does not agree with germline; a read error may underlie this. The CDR3 is CASSLRVSKQGNEYFW. CDR3 sequence (DNA): TGTGCCAGCAGCCTCAGGGTTTCCAAACAGGGCAATGAATATTTCTGG. V and J are TRBV12-3 or TRBV12-4 and TRBJ1-1, with D possibly matching TRBD1 (6 bases). There are 16 residues in the CDR3.

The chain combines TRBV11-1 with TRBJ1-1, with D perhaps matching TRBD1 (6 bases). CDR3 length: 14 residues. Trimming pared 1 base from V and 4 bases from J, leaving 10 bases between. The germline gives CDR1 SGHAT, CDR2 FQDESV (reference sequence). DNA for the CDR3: TGTGCCAGCAGCTTAGGCAACAGGGTCACTGAAGCTTTCTTT. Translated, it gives CASSLGNRVTEAFF.

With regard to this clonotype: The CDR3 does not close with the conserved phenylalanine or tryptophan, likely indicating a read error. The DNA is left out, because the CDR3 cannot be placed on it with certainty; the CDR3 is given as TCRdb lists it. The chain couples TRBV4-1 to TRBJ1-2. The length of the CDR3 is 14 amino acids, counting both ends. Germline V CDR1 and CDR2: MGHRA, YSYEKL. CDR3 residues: CSSSQDRLTGGYPL.

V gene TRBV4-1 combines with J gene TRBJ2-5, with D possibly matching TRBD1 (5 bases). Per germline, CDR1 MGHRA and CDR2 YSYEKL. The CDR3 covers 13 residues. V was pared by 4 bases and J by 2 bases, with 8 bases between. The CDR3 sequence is CASSLPGQETQYF. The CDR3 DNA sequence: TGCGCCAGCAGCCTCCCAGGGCAAGAGACCCAGTACTTC.

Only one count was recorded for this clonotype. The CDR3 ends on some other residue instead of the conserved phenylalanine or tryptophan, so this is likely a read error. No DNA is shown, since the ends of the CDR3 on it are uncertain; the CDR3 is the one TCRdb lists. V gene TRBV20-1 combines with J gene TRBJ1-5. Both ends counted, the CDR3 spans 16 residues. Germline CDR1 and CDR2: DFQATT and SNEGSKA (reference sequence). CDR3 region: CSAAIPGQASNQPHHC.

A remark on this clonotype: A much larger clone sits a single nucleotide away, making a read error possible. The CDR3 is CTSNPEMTGELFF. The CDR3 DNA follows: TGTACCAGCAATCCGGAAATGACCGGGGAGCTGTTTTTT. The gene calls are TRBV2 and TRBJ2-2, with D unresolved. The CDR3 sequence is 13 residues long. From germline, CDR1 is SNHLY and CDR2 FYNNEI.

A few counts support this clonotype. In DNA form, the CDR3 reads TGTGCCAGCAGTTTACCCCTCGACCGGCTGCACTACGAGCAGTACTTC. Amino acids: CASSLPLDRLHYEQYF. This chain joins TRBV12-3 or TRBV12-4 and TRBJ2-7; D gene ambiguous. The ends were cut back, 2 bases at V and 3 bases at J, with 17 bases in the middle. CDR3 length: 16 residues.

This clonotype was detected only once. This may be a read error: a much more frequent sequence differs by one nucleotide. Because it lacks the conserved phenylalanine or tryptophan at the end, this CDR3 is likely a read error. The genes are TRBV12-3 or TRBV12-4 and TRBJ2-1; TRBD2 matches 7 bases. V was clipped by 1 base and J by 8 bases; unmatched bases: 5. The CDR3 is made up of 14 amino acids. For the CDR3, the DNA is TGTGCCAGCAGTTTAGGGGGGGGGGTCCATGAGCAGTTCTTA. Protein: CASSLGGGVHEQFL.

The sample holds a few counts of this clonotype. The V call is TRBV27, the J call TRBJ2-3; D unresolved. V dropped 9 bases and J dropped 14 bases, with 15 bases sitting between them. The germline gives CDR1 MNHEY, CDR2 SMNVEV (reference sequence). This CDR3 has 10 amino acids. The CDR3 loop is CASHGYTTYF. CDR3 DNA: TGTGCCAGTCACGGATATACGACGTATTTT.

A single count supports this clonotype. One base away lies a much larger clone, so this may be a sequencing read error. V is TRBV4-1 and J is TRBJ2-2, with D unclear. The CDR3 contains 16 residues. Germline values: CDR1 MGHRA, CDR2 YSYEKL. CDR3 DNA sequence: TGCGCCACCAGCCATGCAAGGGATATGAACACCGGGGAGCTGTTTTTT. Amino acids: CATSHARDMNTGELFF.

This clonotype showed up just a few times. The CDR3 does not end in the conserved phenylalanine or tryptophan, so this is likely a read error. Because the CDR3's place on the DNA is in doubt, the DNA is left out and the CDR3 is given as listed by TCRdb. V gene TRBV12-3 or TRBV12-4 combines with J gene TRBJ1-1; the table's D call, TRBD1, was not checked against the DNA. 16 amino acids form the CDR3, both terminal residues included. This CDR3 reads CASSLRVSKQGTEALL.

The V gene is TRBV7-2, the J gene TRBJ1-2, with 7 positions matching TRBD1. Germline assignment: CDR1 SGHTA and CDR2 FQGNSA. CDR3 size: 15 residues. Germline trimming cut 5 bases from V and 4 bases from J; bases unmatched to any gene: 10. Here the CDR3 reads CASSHPTGIIYGYTF. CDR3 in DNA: TGTGCCAGCAGCCACCCGACAGGGATAATCTATGGCTACACCTTC.

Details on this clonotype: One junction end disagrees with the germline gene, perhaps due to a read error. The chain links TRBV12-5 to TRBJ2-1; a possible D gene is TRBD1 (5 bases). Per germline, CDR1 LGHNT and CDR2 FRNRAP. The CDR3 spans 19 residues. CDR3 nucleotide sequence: TGTGCTAGTGTTTTTGTATCGGTAATAGGGGCCGTCCCCTACAATGATCAGTTCTTC. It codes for CASVFVSVIGAVPYNDQFF.

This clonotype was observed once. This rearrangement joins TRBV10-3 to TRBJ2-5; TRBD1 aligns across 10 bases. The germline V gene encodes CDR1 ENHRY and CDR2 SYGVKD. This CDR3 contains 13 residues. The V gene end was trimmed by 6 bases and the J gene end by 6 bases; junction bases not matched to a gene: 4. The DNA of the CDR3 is TGTGCCATCAGGCCGGGACAGGGGAAGACCCAGTACTTC. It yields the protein CAIRPGQGKTQYF.

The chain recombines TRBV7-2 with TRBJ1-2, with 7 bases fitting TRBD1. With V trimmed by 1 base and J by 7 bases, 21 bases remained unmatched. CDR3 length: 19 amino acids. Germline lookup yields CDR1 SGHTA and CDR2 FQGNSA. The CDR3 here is CASSLGDVPPTGLCIGYTF. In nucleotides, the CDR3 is TGTGCCAGCAGCTTAGGGGACGTACCTCCGACAGGGTTGTGTATTGGCTACACCTTC.

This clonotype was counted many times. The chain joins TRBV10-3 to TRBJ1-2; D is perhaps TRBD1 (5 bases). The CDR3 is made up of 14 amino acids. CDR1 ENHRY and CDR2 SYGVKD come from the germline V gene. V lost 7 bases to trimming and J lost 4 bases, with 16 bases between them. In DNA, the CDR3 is TGTGCCATCACCGAAGGGGAGCAGAGCTATGGCTACACCTTC. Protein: CAITEGEQSYGYTF.

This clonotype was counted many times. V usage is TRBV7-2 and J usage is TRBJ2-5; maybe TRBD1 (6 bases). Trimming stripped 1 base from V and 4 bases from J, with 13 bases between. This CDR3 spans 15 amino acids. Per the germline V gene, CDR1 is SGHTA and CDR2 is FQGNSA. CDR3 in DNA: TGTGCCAGCAGCTTAGAACAGGGTTGGTCAGAGACCCAGTACTTC. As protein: CASSLEQGWSETQYF.

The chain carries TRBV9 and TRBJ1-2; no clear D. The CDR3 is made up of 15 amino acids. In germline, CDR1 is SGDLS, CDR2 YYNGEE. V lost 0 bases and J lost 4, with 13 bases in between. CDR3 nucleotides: TGTGCCAGCAGCGTAGATCCGGGCATTCTCTATGGCTACACCTTC. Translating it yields CASSVDPGILYGYTF.

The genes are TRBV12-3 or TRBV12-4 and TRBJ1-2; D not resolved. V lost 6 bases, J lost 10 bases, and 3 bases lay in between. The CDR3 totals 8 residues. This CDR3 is CASSPYTF. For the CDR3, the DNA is TGTGCCAGCAGCCCCTACACCTTC.